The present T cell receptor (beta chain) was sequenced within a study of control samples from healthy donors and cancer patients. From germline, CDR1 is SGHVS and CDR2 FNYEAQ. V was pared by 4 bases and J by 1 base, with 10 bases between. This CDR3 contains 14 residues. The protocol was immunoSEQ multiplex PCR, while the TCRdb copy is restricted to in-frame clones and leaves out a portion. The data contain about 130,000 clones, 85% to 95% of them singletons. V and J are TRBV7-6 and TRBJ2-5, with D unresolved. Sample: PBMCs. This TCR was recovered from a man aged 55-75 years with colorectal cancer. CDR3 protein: CASSYFGSQETQYF. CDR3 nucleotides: TGTGCCAGCAGCTACTTTGGGTCCCAAGAGACCCAGTACTTC.